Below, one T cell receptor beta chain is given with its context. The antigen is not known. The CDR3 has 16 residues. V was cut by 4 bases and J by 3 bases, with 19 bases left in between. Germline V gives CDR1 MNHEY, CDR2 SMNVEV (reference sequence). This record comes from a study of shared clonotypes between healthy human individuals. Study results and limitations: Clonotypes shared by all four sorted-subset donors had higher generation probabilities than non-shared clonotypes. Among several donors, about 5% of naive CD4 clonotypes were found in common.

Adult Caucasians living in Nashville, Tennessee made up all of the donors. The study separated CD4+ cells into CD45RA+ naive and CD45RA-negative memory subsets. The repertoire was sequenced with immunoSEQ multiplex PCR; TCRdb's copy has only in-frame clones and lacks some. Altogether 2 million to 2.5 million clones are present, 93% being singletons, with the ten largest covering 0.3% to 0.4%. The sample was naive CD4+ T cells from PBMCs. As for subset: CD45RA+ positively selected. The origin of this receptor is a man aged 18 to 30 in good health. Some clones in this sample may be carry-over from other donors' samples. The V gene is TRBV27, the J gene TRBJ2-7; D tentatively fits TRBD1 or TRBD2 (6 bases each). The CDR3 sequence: CASSSGFGGSGYEQYF. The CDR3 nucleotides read TGTGCCAGCAGTTCCGGTTTCGGGGGCAGCGGCTACGAGCAGTACTTC.